A single sample gave rise to the 28 T cell receptor beta chains below, sequenced in a study of T cell responses to AZD1222 COVID-19 vaccine. The assay was immunoSEQ multiplex PCR, and TCRdb's table has in-frame clones only and misses some. The table shows almost 70,000 clones, with 80% occurring only once. The material sequenced was peripheral blood, taken 28 days after the second AZD1222 dose. These receptor sequences come from an adult who received the AZD1222 COVID-19 vaccine.

V usage is TRBV7-9 and J usage is TRBJ2-7, with TRBD1 matching over 7 bases. This CDR3 region has 14 residues. The V gene's germline CDR1 is SEHNR and CDR2 FQNEAQ (reference sequence). V dropped 6 bases and J dropped 3; count of bases not matched to a gene: 8. The CDR3 region is CASSFPDRDYEQYF. The CDR3 bases are TGTGCCAGCAGTTTCCCCGACAGGGACTACGAGCAGTACTTC.

This chain connects TRBV19 to TRBJ1-5; possible D gene TRBD1, 5 bases. The V end lost 5 bases, the J end lost 6 bases, and 11 bases lay between the germline ends. CDR3 length equals 13 residues. Germline CDR1 LNHDA, CDR2 SQIVND (reference sequence). The CDR3 nucleotides read TGTGCCAGTAGTTCGGGACGCTTTCAGCCCCAGCATTTT. Translated: CASSSGRFQPQHF.

V gene TRBV4-2 combines with J gene TRBJ2-2, with 9 bases lining up with TRBD1. CDR1 and CDR2 (germline): LGHNA, YNFKEQ. Trimming at V came to 0 bases and at J to 4 bases, leaving 12 bases not matched to a gene. The CDR3 is 19 amino acids. This chain's CDR3 is CASSQDGTGSAGGTGELFF. The CDR3 region has the DNA TGTGCCAGCAGCCAAGACGGGACAGGGAGCGCCGGAGGCACCGGGGAGCTGTTTTTT.

The CDR3 DNA is TGTGCCAGCAGCCGCCAGGAGACCCAGTACTTC. Translating it yields CASSRQETQYF. V gene TRBV12-3 or TRBV12-4 combines with J gene TRBJ2-5; the D is unclear. V was clipped by 6 bases and J by 5 bases, with 7 bases between them. This CDR3 region has 11 residues.

The chain combines TRBV19 with TRBJ2-5, with D hard to call. The CDR3 is 13 residues long. With 5 bases removed from V and 5 bases from J, the gap between germline ends came to 12 bases. Germline values: CDR1 LNHDA, CDR2 SQIVND (reference sequence). The CDR3 sequence: CASSRALTETQYF. CDR3 bases: TGTGCCAGTAGTCGAGCTTTGACGGAGACCCAGTACTTC.

This clone was picked up one time. The J gene is TRBJ1-5, the V gene TRBV28; 8 nucleotides align to TRBD1. V lost 5 bases to trimming and J lost 2 bases; unmatched junction nucleotides: 11. This CDR3 spans 17 amino acids. The V gene's germline CDR1 is MDHEN and CDR2 SYDVKM. Here the CDR3 reads CASSHGDRGEGNQPQHF. The DNA for the CDR3 is TGTGCCAGCAGTCACGGAGACAGGGGAGAAGGCAATCAGCCCCAGCATTTT.

The rearrangement joins TRBV5-4 to TRBJ2-3, with TRBD2 matching over 8 bases. Germline V gives CDR1 SGHNT, CDR2 YYREEE (reference sequence). This CDR3 comprises 15 residues. V gave up 5 bases and J gave up 5 bases; unmatched junction bases: 10. The chain's CDR3 is CASRLGGGGVDTQYF. As DNA, the CDR3 is TGTGCCAGCAGACTCGGGGGGGGCGGAGTAGATACGCAGTATTTT.

The rearrangement uses TRBV27 and TRBJ1-2; 8 bases fit TRBD1. The length of the CDR3 is 15 residues. The germline gives CDR1 MNHEY, CDR2 SMNVEV (reference sequence). With 7 bases clipped from V and 2 bases from J, the junction kept 9 bases outside the gene matches. Written as DNA, the CDR3 is TGTGCCAGCAAAGACCGAACAGGGGGGAACTATGGCTACACCTTC. Translating it yields CASKDRTGGNYGYTF.

The chain employs TRBV1 and TRBJ2-7; the DNA was not compared with TRBD2, the D call given in the table. TRBV1 is a pseudogene. CDR3 length: 18 residues. CDR3 nucleotides: TGCACCAGCAGCCGCCTAGGGACTAGCGGGGAGCCCTCCTACGAGCAGTACTTC. This gives the protein CTSSRLGTSGEPSYEQYF.

The chain combines TRBV19 with TRBJ2-3, with 8 bases that match TRBD1. CDR1 LNHDA and CDR2 SQIVND come from the germline V gene (reference sequence). V shed 4 bases, J shed 7 bases, and the junction held 13 bases outside the gene matches. The CDR3 runs to 16 residues. The CDR3 spells CASSTGDSGDRYTQYF. As DNA, the CDR3 is TGTGCCAGTAGTACCGGGGATTCAGGGGACAGGTATACGCAGTATTTT.

The genes are TRBV4-3 and TRBJ2-5; D possibly corresponds to TRBD2 (6 bases). Trimming took off 4 bases at V and 5 bases at J, with 14 bases between the two ends. Germline V gene sequence: CDR1 LGHNA, CDR2 YSLEER. This CDR3 is built from 14 residues. The CDR3 loop reads CASSRTTSRETQYF. For the CDR3, the DNA is TGCGCCAGCAGCCGGACTACTAGCAGGGAGACCCAGTACTTC.

This rearrangement joins TRBV24-1 to TRBJ1-3; D not resolved. This CDR3 comprises 16 residues. CDR1 is KGHDR, CDR2 SFDVKD, per germline. Trimming stripped 0 bases from V and 4 bases from J, with 12 bases between. This chain's CDR3 is CATSDLEGQWGNTIYF. The CDR3 nucleotides read TGTGCCACCAGTGATTTGGAGGGCCAGTGGGGAAACACCATATATTTT.

J is TRBJ1-3 and V is TRBV28; a possible D gene is TRBD1 (5 bases). The CDR3 extends over 17 amino acids. Germline lookup yields CDR1 MDHEN and CDR2 SYDVKM. Trimming removed 4 bases at V and 2 bases at J, with 18 bases between. The CDR3 reads CASSSSTAHSTGNTIYF. DNA for the CDR3: TGTGCCAGCAGTTCATCGACAGCCCACTCGACTGGAAACACCATATATTTT.

In this sample, this clone turned up a few times. The chain joins TRBV30 to TRBJ1-5; D not certain. V was trimmed by 1 base and J by 0 bases, leaving 7 bases between them. The germline V gene encodes CDR1 GTSNPN and CDR2 SVGIG (reference sequence). The CDR3 runs to 14 residues. The CDR3 reads CAWSGGNSNQPQHF. DNA for the CDR3: TGTGCCTGGAGTGGCGGCAATAGCAATCAGCCCCAGCATTTT.

The chain uses TRBV30 and TRBJ2-1, with D unclear. CDR3 length: 15 residues. V lost 0 bases and J lost 4, with 13 bases in between. The germline CDR1 and CDR2 sequences are GTSNPN and SVGIG (reference sequence). The CDR3 coding sequence is TGTGCCTGGAGTGTAAGGCAGGTGATATACAATGAGCAGTTCTTC. It codes for CAWSVRQVIYNEQFF. Full variable domain (rest looked up from reference TRBV30 and TRBJ2-1): SQTIHQWPATLVQPVGSPLSLECTVEGTSNPNLYWYRQAAGRGLQLLFYSVGIGQISSEVPQNLSASRPQDRQFILSSKKLLLSDSGFYLCAWSVRQVIYNEQFFGPGTRLTVL.

The chain joins TRBV30 to TRBJ1-6; a weak D match, TRBD1 (5 bases). Germline V gene lookup returns CDR1 GTSNPN and CDR2 SVGIG (reference sequence). The ends were cut back, 2 bases at V and 5 bases at J, with 10 bases in the middle. The CDR3 is made up of 14 amino acids. The CDR3 is CAWSRNRNNSPLHF. Here the CDR3 DNA reads TGTGCCTGGAGTAGAAACAGGAATAATTCACCCCTCCACTTT. Together with reference TRBV30 and TRBJ1-6, the CDR3 gives the full variable domain: SQTIHQWPATLVQPVGSPLSLECTVEGTSNPNLYWYRQAAGRGLQLLFYSVGIGQISSEVPQNLSASRPQDRQFILSSKKLLLSDSGFYLCAWSRNRNNSPLHFGNGTRLTVT.

This chain links TRBV28 with TRBJ1-6; D is possibly TRBD1 (5 bases). Trimming took 4 bases from V and 5 from J, leaving 9 bases between them. Germline assignment: CDR1 MDHEN and CDR2 SYDVKM. This CDR3 has 14 residues. As DNA, the CDR3 is TGTGCCAGCAGTTCGGGACTTCATAATTCACCCCTCCACTTT. Amino acids: CASSSGLHNSPLHF.

The chain combines TRBV5-4 with TRBJ1-2, with 8 bases fitting TRBD1. Germline V gene lookup returns CDR1 SGHNT and CDR2 YYREEE (reference sequence). The J segment lost 5 bases and the V segment lost 0 bases, leaving 0 bases of the junction unmatched. The CDR3 contains 13 residues. This CDR3 reads CASSLDRGYGYTF. CDR3 in DNA: TGTGCCAGCAGCTTGGACAGGGGGTATGGCTACACCTTC.

The V and J genes are TRBV4-1 and TRBJ1-1; D unclear. This CDR3 is 14 amino acids long. The germline V gene encodes CDR1 MGHRA and CDR2 YSYEKL. V gave up 6 bases and J gave up 1 base, with 12 bases separating them. Here the CDR3 reads CASRGSLRNTEAFF. The CDR3 DNA reads as TGCGCCAGCAGGGGGTCTTTAAGGAACACTGAAGCTTTCTTT.

This clone turned up a few times. V usage is TRBV7-3 and J usage is TRBJ2-1; D is unresolved. The CDR3 is 16 amino acids. CDR1 and CDR2 from the germline V gene are SGHTA and FQGTGA. Between the trimmed V and J ends, which lost 2 bases and 0 bases, there was a span of 11 bases. CDR3 DNA sequence: TGTGCCAGCAGCTTAGGACCGTTAAGCTCCTACAATGAGCAGTTCTTC. This translates into CASSLGPLSSYNEQFF.

This clone was counted only a few times. The V call is TRBV27, the J call TRBJ1-5; D remains unclear. Germline-derived CDR1 and CDR2 are MNHEY and SMNVEV (reference sequence). The CDR3 loop spans 14 amino acids. Trimming cost V 1 base and J 7 bases, with 11 bases left between them. The CDR3 DNA follows: TGTGCCAGCAGTTTATTGGGAACGGGACAGCCCCAGCATTTT. Protein: CASSLLGTGQPQHF.

This clone appeared a single time. The chain carries TRBV7-2 and TRBJ2-3; a weak D match, TRBD2 (5 bases). The CDR3 spans 15 residues. Germline values: CDR1 SGHTA, CDR2 FQGNSA. Trimming removed 5 bases from V and 0 bases from J, with 12 bases in between. The DNA for the CDR3 is TGTGCCAGCAGCCAAGTAGCGACTAGCACAGATACGCAGTATTTT. It specifies CASSQVATSTDTQYF.

The chain recombines TRBV5-1 with TRBJ1-1, with D possibly matching TRBD1 (6 bases). The germline V and J ends were trimmed by 4 bases and 1 base, with 14 bases remaining between them. CDR1 and CDR2 from the germline V gene are SGHRS and YFSETQ. The CDR3 spans 15 residues. The CDR3 region is CASSQGFLPNTEAFF. The CDR3 region has the DNA TGCGCCAGCAGCCAGGGGTTCCTACCGAACACTGAAGCTTTCTTT. Looking up the rest from reference TRBV5-1 and TRBJ1-1 gives the full variable domain: KAGVTQTPRYLIKTRGQQVTLSCSPISGHRSVSWYQQTPGQGLQFLFEYFSETQRNKGNFPGRFSGRQFSNSRSEMNVSTLELGDSALYLCASSQGFLPNTEAFFGQGTRLTVV.

The V call is TRBV3-1 (or the pseudogene TRBV3-2), the J call TRBJ2-1; D may be TRBD2 (6 bases). Germline V gives CDR1 LGHDT, CDR2 YNNKEL (reference sequence). V dropped 7 bases and J dropped 0 bases, with 19 bases sitting between them. The CDR3 is 17 amino acids. CDR3 sequence: CASKNSGDSSSYNEQFF. The CDR3 nucleotides read TGTGCCAGCAAGAATAGCGGTGACTCTTCCTCCTACAATGAGCAGTTCTTC.

This clone came up once. V gene TRBV5-1 combines with J gene TRBJ2-5, with 8 bases aligning to TRBD1. Germline loops: CDR1 SGHRS, CDR2 YFSETQ. V gave up 4 bases and J gave up 5 bases; unmatched junction bases: 7. This CDR3 contains 14 residues. The CDR3 is CASSAGTGFETQYF. CDR3 coding DNA: TGCGCCAGCAGCGCTGGGACAGGTTTTGAGACCCAGTACTTC.

V usage is TRBV7-9 and J usage is TRBJ1-6; TRBD1 is a possible D gene (5 bases). CDR3 length equals 14 residues. Trimming stripped 2 bases from V and 8 bases from J, with 10 bases between. The germline gives CDR1 SEHNR, CDR2 FQNEAQ (reference sequence). The CDR3 loop is CASSLIWGYSPLHF. CDR3 nucleotide sequence: TGTGCCAGCAGCTTAATCTGGGGCTATTCACCCCTCCACTTT.

The chain is built from TRBV11-2 and TRBJ2-3; D remains unclear. V was cut by 4 bases and J by 0 bases, with 5 bases left in between. CDR1 is SGHAT and CDR2 is FQNNGV in the germline V gene. CDR3 length: 13 amino acids. CDR3 amino acids: CASSSHSTDTQYF. The CDR3 DNA follows: TGTGCCAGCAGCTCCCATAGCACAGATACGCAGTATTTT.

CDR3 nucleotide sequence: TGTGCCAGCAGTTTCATAGGTCCTAGCGGGTATCAAGAGACCCAGTACTTC. Translation gives CASSFIGPSGYQETQYF. This chain connects TRBV27 to TRBJ2-5, with 8 bases that match TRBD2. Germline loops: CDR1 MNHEY, CDR2 SMNVEV (reference sequence). The length of the CDR3 is 17 residues. J was trimmed by 2 bases and V by 3 bases; bases with no gene match: 11.